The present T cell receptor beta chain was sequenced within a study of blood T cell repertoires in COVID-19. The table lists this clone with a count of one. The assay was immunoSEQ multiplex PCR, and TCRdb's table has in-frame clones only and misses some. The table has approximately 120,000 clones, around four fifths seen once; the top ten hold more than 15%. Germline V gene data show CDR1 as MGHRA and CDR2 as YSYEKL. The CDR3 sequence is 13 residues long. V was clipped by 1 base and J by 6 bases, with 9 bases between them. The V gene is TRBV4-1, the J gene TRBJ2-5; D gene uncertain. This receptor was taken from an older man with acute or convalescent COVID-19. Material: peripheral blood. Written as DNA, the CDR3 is TGCGCCAGCAGCCAAGTCAGCGAAAAGACCCAGTACTTC. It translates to CASSQVSEKTQYF.